The 28 T cell receptor beta chains below all came from one sample that was sequenced in a study of T cells in Graves' hyperthyroidism and ophthalmopathy. Authors of the study amplified TCR beta CDR3 regions from RNA transcripts. HTBI primers drove first-round RT-PCR of the TCR CDR3. In TCRdb, the multiplex PCR reads were re-called with MiXCR into one record per CDR3 protein. The sample comprises about 560,000 distinct CDR3 sequences, around 15% of which are singletons, and around a sixth rests with the top ten. Material for sequencing was blood. These receptors all stem from a woman aged 18-29 years with Graves' hyperthyroidism.

This clonotype has ten or more counts. This rearrangement joins TRBV7-9 to TRBJ2-5, with D tentatively TRBD2 (6 bases). CDR3 length: 16 residues. Germline V gives CDR1 SEHNR, CDR2 FQNEAQ (reference sequence). V was pared by 1 base and J by 2 bases, with 14 bases between. This CDR3 is CASSLGTSTFQETQYF. The CDR3 nucleotides are TGTGCCAGCAGCTTAGGAACTAGCACTTTTCAAGAGACCCAGTACTTC.

This clonotype was picked up many times. The rearrangement joins TRBV12-3 or TRBV12-4 to TRBJ2-7; a weak D match, TRBD1 (5 bases). The ends were cut back, 0 bases at V and 4 bases at J, with 13 bases in the middle. The CDR3 loop spans 15 amino acids. The CDR3 DNA follows: TGTGCCAGCAGTTTAGCTTGGGGCAGGGCTTACGAGCAGTACTTC. This codes for CASSLAWGRAYEQYF.

In its sample, this clonotype was seen many times. The rearrangement joins TRBV7-2 to TRBJ1-2; a weak D match, TRBD1 (6 bases). Trimming cost V 7 bases and J 5 bases, with 17 bases left between them. Germline V gene data show CDR1 as SGHTA and CDR2 as FQGNSA. The CDR3 has 14 amino acids. CDR3 residues: CASTSTGGAYGYTF. The DNA of the CDR3 is TGTGCCAGCACCTCGACTGGGGGGGCATATGGCTACACCTTC.

This clonotype was seen a few times. CDR3 DNA sequence: TGTGCCAGCTTACGAGGTCTCGGGATTTCCTATGGCTACACCTTC. Protein: CASLRGLGISYGYTF. The chain recombines TRBV28 with TRBJ1-2; D gene ambiguous. CDR3 length: 15 amino acids. V was cut by 8 bases and J by 4 bases, with 20 bases left in between. Looked up from germline, CDR1 is MDHEN and CDR2 is SYDVKM.

This rearrangement joins TRBV5-1 to TRBJ2-3, with D possibly TRBD1 on 5 matching bases. V lost 0 bases to trimming and J lost 4 bases, with 12 bases between them. The length of the CDR3 is 15 residues. Germline V gene sequence: CDR1 SGHRS, CDR2 YFSETQ. The CDR3 DNA reads TGCGCCAGCAGCTTGGATTCGCAGGGCGCAGATACGCAGTATTTT. Its protein product is CASSLDSQGADTQYF.

This clonotype was seen a handful of times. The chain employs TRBV19 and TRBJ2-1; D is perhaps TRBD1 (5 bases). The CDR3 runs 14 residues. Germline CDR1 and CDR2: LNHDA and SQIVND (reference sequence). Trimming took off 2 bases at V and 6 bases at J, with 11 bases between the two ends. CDR3 sequence: CASSIRVRGNEQFF. The CDR3 nucleotides are TGTGCCAGTAGTATAAGGGTAAGGGGCAATGAGCAGTTCTTC.

This clonotype occurred many times. CDR3 nucleotide sequence: TGCAGTGCTAGGGGGACAGCCGATTACGAGCAGTACTTC. It is translated as CSARGTADYEQYF. This chain connects TRBV20-1 to TRBJ2-7; 7 bases align to TRBD1. The CDR3 covers 13 residues. Germline V gene lookup returns CDR1 DFQATT and CDR2 SNEGSKA (reference sequence). The V segment lost 3 bases and the J segment 4 bases; nucleotides outside the gene matches: 6.

The V and J genes are TRBV6-2 or TRBV6-3 and TRBJ1-6; D not resolved. V lost 5 bases, J lost 7 bases, and 18 bases lay in between. This CDR3 contains 16 residues. Per the germline V gene, CDR1 is MNHEY and CDR2 is SVGEGT. CDR3 loop: CASSVTFPQKNSPLHF. CDR3 DNA sequence: TGTGCCAGCAGTGTGACATTTCCCCAAAAGAATTCACCCCTCCACTTT.

This clonotype was seen many times. This chain connects TRBV7-9 to TRBJ2-7; 7 bases map to TRBD1. The junction had 1 base not matched to a gene; V was cut back by 3 bases and J by 2 bases. The CDR3 spans 13 residues. From germline, CDR1 is SEHNR and CDR2 FQNEAQ (reference sequence). CDR3 in amino acids: CASSFGQAYEQYF. CDR3 sequence (DNA): TGTGCCAGCAGCTTTGGACAGGCCTACGAGCAGTACTTC.

This rearrangement joins TRBV30 to TRBJ2-1; TRBD1 aligns across 10 bases. This CDR3 region has 14 residues. Germline CDR1 is GTSNPN and CDR2 is SVGIG (reference sequence). V was pared by 3 bases and J by 10 bases, with 9 bases of the junction left unmatched. CDR3 amino acids: CAWSPGTGVREQFF. The CDR3 DNA reads as TGTGCCTGGAGCCCCGGGACAGGGGTTCGCGAGCAGTTCTTC.

V and J are TRBV12-3 or TRBV12-4 and TRBJ2-2, with 11 positions matching TRBD1. The CDR3 sequence is 15 residues long. V shed 5 bases and J 6 bases; nucleotides not matched to a gene: 5. The chain's CDR3 is CASSKPGQGAGELFF. DNA of the CDR3: TGTGCCAGCAGTAAACCGGGACAGGGGGCCGGGGAGCTGTTTTTT.

This clonotype was seen ten or more times. The genes are TRBV11-2 and TRBJ2-7; 9 bases map to TRBD1. The germline V gene encodes CDR1 SGHAT and CDR2 FQNNGV. V shed 3 bases and J 5 bases; nucleotides not matched to a gene: 5. The CDR3 runs 14 residues. The CDR3 region has the DNA TGTGCCAGCAGCTTTCGGACAGGGGAGAACGAGCAGTACTTC. The encoded protein is CASSFRTGENEQYF.

This chain uses TRBV20-1 with TRBJ1-1; 7 bases fit TRBD1. V lost 6 bases, J lost 0 bases, and 4 bases stayed unmatched. The germline V gene has CDR1 DFQATT and CDR2 SNEGSKA (reference sequence). The CDR3 runs to 13 residues. The CDR3 DNA reads TGCAGTGCCAGGGGACAGATGAACACTGAAGCTTTCTTT. Its translation: CSARGQMNTEAFF.

Details on this clonotype: Sequence at one end of the junction differs from germline and may be a read error. The chain employs TRBV7-8 and TRBJ1-5; no reliable D call. CDR1 and CDR2 from the germline V gene are SGHVS and FQNEAQ. The CDR3 is made up of 15 amino acids. DNA for the CDR3: TGTGCCAGCAGCTTAACTTGGGCTAGCTATCAGCCCCAGCATTTT. Translating gives CASSLTWASYQPQHF.

This clonotype has a handful of counts. The gene calls are TRBV28 and TRBJ2-7; perhaps TRBD1 as D (6 bases). The CDR3 is 14 amino acids. Per the germline V gene, CDR1 is MDHEN and CDR2 is SYDVKM. Deletions cut 4 bases from V and 3 bases from J, with 13 bases between. CDR3 sequence: CASSYTGSGYEQYF. In DNA, the CDR3 is TGTGCCAGCAGTTATACAGGGTCAGGCTACGAGCAGTACTTC.

This clonotype was recorded many times. V and J are TRBV28 and TRBJ2-3; D may be TRBD1 or TRBD2 (6 bases each). In germline, CDR1 is MDHEN, CDR2 SYDVKM. The CDR3 consists of 18 residues. Trimming shortened V by 5 bases and J by 2 bases, and 23 bases separated the two germline ends. CDR3 loop: CASSPQIPRRDNTDTQYF. The CDR3 DNA sequence: TGTGCCAGCAGTCCGCAGATTCCGCGGCGGGACAACACAGATACGCAGTATTTT.

This clonotype was picked up many times. This chain links TRBV19 with TRBJ2-3; a weak D match, TRBD1 (5 bases). The CDR3 sequence is 14 residues long. Germline V CDR1 and CDR2: LNHDA, SQIVND (reference sequence). Trimming took off 6 bases at V and 2 bases at J, with 12 bases between the two ends. CDR3 in amino acids: CASSNRPFTDTQYF. CDR3 sequence (DNA): TGTGCCAGTAGCAACAGGCCTTTCACAGATACGCAGTATTTT. Complete variable domain (other parts from reference TRBV19 and TRBJ2-3): DGGITQSPKYLFRKEGQNVTLSCEQNLNHDAMYWYRQDPGQGLRLIYYSQIVNDFQKGDIAEGYSVSREKKESFPLTVTSAQKNPTAFYLCASSNRPFTDTQYFGPGTRLTVL.

This clonotype was recorded at least ten times. The gene calls are TRBV7-9 and TRBJ2-3; the D gene is possibly TRBD2 (6 bases). The CDR3 totals 15 residues. In germline, CDR1 is SEHNR, CDR2 FQNEAQ (reference sequence). V lost 5 bases and J lost 2, with 14 bases in between. CDR3 in amino acids: CASSILGGNTDTQYF. The CDR3 DNA sequence: TGTGCCAGCAGCATACTCGGCGGGAACACAGATACGCAGTATTTT.

This sequence joins TRBV7-6 and TRBJ2-3; tentative D call: TRBD2 (5 bases). Per the germline V gene, CDR1 is SGHVS and CDR2 is FNYEAQ. Trimming shortened V by 2 bases and J by 4 bases, and 10 bases separated the two germline ends. The CDR3 totals 14 residues. The CDR3 region is CASSLYPRADTQYF. CDR3 in DNA: TGTGCCAGCAGCTTATACCCGAGGGCAGATACGCAGTATTTT.

The rearrangement joins TRBV4-2 to TRBJ2-3; D remains unclear. This CDR3 spans 14 amino acids. V lost 6 bases to trimming and J lost 0 bases, with 10 bases between them. The germline gives CDR1 LGHNA, CDR2 YNFKEQ. This CDR3 is CASRRAASTDTQYF. CDR3 sequence (DNA): TGTGCCAGCAGAAGGGCAGCTAGCACAGATACGCAGTATTTT.

The chain uses TRBV6-1 and TRBJ2-1; 8 nucleotides line up with TRBD2. The CDR3 extends over 15 amino acids. Germline CDR1 MNHNS, CDR2 SASEGT. Trimming took 3 bases from V and 10 from J; bases not matched to a gene: 11. The chain's CDR3 is CASSDESAGVAEQFF. The CDR3 region has the DNA TGTGCCAGCAGTGATGAGTCAGCGGGGGTCGCCGAGCAGTTCTTC.

The chain carries TRBV11-2 and TRBJ2-7, with TRBD1 matching over 10 bases. CDR3 length: 17 amino acids. J gave up 2 bases and V 2 bases, and 9 bases lay outside the gene matches. Germline loops: CDR1 SGHAT, CDR2 FQNNGV. The CDR3 nucleotides are TGTGCCAGCAGCTTAAGGGGGGGACAGGGGTTCCCCTACGAGCAGTACTTC. Protein sequence: CASSLRGGQGFPYEQYF.

This clonotype was recorded at least ten times. This chain links TRBV2 with TRBJ2-1; possible D gene TRBD2, 6 bases. Germline V lookup: CDR1 SNHLY, CDR2 FYNNEI. Trimming cost V 2 bases and J 5 bases, with 13 bases left between them. This CDR3 has 15 residues. CDR3 nucleotides: TGTGCCAGCAGTGAATCGGGGGAGCAAAACAATGAGCAGTTCTTC. This gives the protein CASSESGEQNNEQFF.

This clonotype was observed once. The CDR3 DNA follows: TGTGCCAGTAGTACGGCGGGATCCCTCCACTTT. This translates into CASSTAGSLHF. J is TRBJ1-6 and V is TRBV19; unclear D gene. The CDR3 contains 11 residues. V was pared by 4 bases and J by 14 bases, with 9 bases between. The germline V gene encodes CDR1 LNHDA and CDR2 SQIVND (reference sequence).

This clonotype was found a few times. The V call is TRBV29-1, the J call TRBJ2-7, with 10 bases aligning to TRBD2. The CDR3 has 15 residues. The germline V gene encodes CDR1 SQVTM and CDR2 ANQGSEA. The V gene end was trimmed by 6 bases and the J gene end by 5 bases; junction bases not matched to a gene: 13. Here the CDR3 reads CSVKAGGSTPHEQYF. CDR3 sequence (DNA): TGCAGCGTCAAAGCGGGAGGGTCTACCCCCCACGAGCAGTACTTC.

This clonotype was seen at least ten times. The V gene is TRBV2, the J gene TRBJ2-2; 7 bases map to TRBD1. V was pared by 7 bases and J by 1 base, with 3 bases of the junction left unmatched. The CDR3 extends over 14 amino acids. Germline V gene lookup returns CDR1 SNHLY and CDR2 FYNNEI. CDR3 in amino acids: CASMGQRNTGELFF. The CDR3 region has the DNA TGTGCCAGCATGGGACAGAGGAACACCGGGGAGCTGTTTTTT.

This clonotype has a handful of counts. J is TRBJ2-7 and V is TRBV14; TRBD1 agrees at 7 bases. CDR3 length: 17 amino acids. Losses at the gene ends were 1 base for V and 1 base for J; bases not matched to a gene: 10. The germline gives CDR1 SGHDN, CDR2 FVKESK. The chain's CDR3 is CASSQVGAGGTSYEQYF. Here the CDR3 DNA reads TGTGCCAGCAGCCAAGTTGGTGCAGGGGGAACGTCCTACGAGCAGTACTTC. The variable domain in full, with the rest retrieved from reference TRBV14 and TRBJ2-7, is EAGVTQFPSHSVIEKGQTVTLRCDPISGHDNLYWYRRVMGKEIKFLLHFVKESKQDESGMPNNRFLAERTGGTYSTLKVQPAELEDSGVYFCASSQVGAGGTSYEQYFGPGTRLTVT.

This clonotype was recorded many times. This chain joins TRBV10-3 and TRBJ2-5; D may be TRBD2 (7 bases). Germline assignment: CDR1 ENHRY and CDR2 SYGVKD. The CDR3 loop spans 14 amino acids. Trimming cost V 10 bases and J 5 bases, with 20 bases left between them. The CDR3 bases are TGTGCCACCTCGAGGGGGGGAGACCGGGAGACCCAGTACTTC. It specifies CATSRGGDRETQYF.